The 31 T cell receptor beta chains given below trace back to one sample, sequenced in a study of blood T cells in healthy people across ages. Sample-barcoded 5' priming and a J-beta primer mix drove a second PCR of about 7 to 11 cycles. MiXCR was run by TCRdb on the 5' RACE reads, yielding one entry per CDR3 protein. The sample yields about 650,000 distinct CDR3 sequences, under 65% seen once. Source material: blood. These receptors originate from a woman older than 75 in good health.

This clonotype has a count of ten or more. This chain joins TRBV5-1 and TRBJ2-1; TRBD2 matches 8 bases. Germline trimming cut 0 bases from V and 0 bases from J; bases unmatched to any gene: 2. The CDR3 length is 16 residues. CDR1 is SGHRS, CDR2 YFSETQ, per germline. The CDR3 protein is CASSLATSVSYNEQFF. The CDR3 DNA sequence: TGCGCCAGCAGCTTGGCGACTAGCGTCTCCTACAATGAGCAGTTCTTC. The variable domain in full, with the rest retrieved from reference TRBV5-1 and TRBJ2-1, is KAGVTQTPRYLIKTRGQQVTLSCSPISGHRSVSWYQQTPGQGLQFLFEYFSETQRNKGNFPGRFSGRQFSNSRSEMNVSTLELGDSALYLCASSLATSVSYNEQFFGPGTRLTVL.

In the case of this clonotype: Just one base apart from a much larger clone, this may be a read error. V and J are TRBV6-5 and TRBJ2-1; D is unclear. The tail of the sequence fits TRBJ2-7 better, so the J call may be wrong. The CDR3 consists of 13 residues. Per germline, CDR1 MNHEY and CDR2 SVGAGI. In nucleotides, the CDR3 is TGTGCCACCAAAAGTAGCTCCTACAATGGGCAGTACTTC. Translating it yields CATKSSSYNGQYF.

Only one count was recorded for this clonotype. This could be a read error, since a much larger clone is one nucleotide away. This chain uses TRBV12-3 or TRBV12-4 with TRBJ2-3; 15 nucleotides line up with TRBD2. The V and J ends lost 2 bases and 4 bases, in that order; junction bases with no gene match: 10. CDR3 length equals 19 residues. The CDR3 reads CASSLRGLAGGTSADTQYF. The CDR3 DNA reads TGTGCCAGCAGTTTACGGGGACTAGCGGGAGGTACTAGCGCAGATACGCAGTATTTT.

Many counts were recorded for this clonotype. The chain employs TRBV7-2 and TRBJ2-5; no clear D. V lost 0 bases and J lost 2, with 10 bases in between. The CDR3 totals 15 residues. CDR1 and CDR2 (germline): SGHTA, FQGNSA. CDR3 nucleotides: TGTGCCAGCAGCTTAGCAAACACCAAGCAAGAGACCCAGTACTTC. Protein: CASSLANTKQETQYF.

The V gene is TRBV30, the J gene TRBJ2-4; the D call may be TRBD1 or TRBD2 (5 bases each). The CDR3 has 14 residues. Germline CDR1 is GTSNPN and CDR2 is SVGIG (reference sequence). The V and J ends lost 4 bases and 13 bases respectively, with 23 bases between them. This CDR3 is CAWILPGLWKEQYF. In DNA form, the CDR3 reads TGTGCCTGGATACTACCGGGGCTTTGGAAGGAGCAGTACTTC.

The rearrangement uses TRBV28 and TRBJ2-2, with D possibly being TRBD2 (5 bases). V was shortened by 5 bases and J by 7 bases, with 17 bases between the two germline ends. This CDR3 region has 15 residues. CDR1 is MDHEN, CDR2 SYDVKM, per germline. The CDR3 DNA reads TGTGCCAGCAGTCCCCGCGGGCGGATTGGCGGGGAGCTGTTTTTT. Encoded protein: CASSPRGRIGGELFF.

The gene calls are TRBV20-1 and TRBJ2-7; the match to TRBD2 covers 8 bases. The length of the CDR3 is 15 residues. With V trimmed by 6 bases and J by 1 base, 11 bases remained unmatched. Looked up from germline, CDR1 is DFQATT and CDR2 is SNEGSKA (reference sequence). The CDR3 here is CSADRGGGWSYEQYF. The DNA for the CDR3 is TGCAGTGCCGATCGGGGGGGTGGTTGGTCCTACGAGCAGTACTTC.

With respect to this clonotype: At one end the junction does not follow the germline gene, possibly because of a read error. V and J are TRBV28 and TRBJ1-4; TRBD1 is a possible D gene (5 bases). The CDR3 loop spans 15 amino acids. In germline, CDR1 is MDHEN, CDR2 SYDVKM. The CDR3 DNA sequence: TGTGCCAGCAGCCTGGTTGGGGGGGGGAATGAAAATCTGTTTTTT. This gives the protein CASSLVGGGNENLFF.

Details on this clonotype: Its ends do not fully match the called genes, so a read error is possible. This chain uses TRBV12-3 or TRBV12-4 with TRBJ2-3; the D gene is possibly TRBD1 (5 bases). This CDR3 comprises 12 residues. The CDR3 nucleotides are TGTGCCAGCAGCCTGAATACAGGTACGCAGTATTTT. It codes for CASSLNTGTQYF.

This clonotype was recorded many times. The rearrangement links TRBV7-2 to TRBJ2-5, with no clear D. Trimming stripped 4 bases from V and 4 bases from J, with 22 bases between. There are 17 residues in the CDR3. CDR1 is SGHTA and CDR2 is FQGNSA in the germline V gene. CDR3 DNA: TGTGCCAGCAGCTCTGGGGTCCAGACGCAACTTGGAGAGACCCAGTACTTC. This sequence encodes CASSSGVQTQLGETQYF.

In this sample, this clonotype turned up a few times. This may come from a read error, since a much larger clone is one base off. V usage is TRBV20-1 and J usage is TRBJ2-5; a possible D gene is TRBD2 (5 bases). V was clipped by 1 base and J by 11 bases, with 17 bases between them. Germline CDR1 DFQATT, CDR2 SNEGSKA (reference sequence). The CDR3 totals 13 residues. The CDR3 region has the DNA TGCAGTGCTAGAGGTACTAGTCAGGATGAGCAGTACTTC. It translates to CSARGTSQDEQYF.

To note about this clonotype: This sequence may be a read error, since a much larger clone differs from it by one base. Here the CDR3 reads CASSRPRDRGHEQYF. The CDR3 DNA follows: TGTGCCAGCAGTCGCCCTCGGGACAGGGGTCACGAGCAGTACTTC. V gene TRBV6-6 combines with J gene TRBJ2-7, with 10 bases aligning to TRBD1. CDR3 size: 15 residues. In germline, CDR1 is MNHNY, CDR2 SVGAGI (reference sequence). V was clipped by 5 bases and J by 5 bases; unmatched bases: 9.

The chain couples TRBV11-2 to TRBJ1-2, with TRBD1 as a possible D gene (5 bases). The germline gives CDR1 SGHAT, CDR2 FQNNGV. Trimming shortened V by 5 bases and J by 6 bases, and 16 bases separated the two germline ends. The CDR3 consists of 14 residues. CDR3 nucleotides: TGTGCCAGCAGCCAAATCGGGGGGGTCGATGGCTACACCTTC. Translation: CASSQIGGVDGYTF. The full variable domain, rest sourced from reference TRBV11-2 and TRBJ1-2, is EAGVAQSPRYKIIEKRQSVAFWCNPISGHATLYWYQQILGQGPKLLIQFQNNGVVDDSQLPKDRFSAERLKGVDSTLKIQPAKLEDSAVYLCASSQIGGVDGYTFGSGTRLTVV.

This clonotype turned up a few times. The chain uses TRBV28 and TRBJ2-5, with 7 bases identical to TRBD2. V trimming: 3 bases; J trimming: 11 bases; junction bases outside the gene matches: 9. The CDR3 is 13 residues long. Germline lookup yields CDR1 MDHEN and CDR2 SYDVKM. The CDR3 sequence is CASSFSGGLGQYF. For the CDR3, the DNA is TGTGCCAGCAGTTTTTCGGGGGGACTGGGGCAGTACTTC.

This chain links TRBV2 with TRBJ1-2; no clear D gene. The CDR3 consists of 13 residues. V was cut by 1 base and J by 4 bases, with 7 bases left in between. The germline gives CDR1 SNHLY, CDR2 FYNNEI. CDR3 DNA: TGTGCCAGCAGTGAAGGGGTGCGCTATGGCTACACCTTC. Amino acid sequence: CASSEGVRYGYTF.

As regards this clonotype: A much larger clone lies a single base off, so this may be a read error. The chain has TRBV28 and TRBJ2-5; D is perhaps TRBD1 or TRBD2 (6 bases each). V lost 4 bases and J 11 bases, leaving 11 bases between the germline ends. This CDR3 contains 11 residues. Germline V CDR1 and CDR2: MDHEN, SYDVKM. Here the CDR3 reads CASSWRDKQYF. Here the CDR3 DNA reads TGTGCCAGCAGTTGGCGGGACAAGCAGTACTTC.

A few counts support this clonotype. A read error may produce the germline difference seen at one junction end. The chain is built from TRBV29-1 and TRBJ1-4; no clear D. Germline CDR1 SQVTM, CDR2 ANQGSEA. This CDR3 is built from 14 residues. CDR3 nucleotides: TGCAACGTTCAACTCCAGCTAACTAATGAAAAACTGTTTTTT. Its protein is CNVQLQLTNEKLFF.

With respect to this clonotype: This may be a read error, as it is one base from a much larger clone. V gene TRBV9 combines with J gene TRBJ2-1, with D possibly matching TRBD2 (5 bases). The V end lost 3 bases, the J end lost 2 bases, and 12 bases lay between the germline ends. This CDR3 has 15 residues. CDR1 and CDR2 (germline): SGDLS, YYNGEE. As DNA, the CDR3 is TGTGCCAGCAGCGAAGCATTCGGGGCCTACAATGAGCAGTTCTTC. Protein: CASSEAFGAYNEQFF.

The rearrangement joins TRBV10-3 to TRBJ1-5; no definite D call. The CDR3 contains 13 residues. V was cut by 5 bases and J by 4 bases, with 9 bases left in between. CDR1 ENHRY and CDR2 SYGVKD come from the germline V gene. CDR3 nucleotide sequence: TGTGCCATCAGTAGCCAGTCGAATCAGCCCCAGCATTTT. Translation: CAISSQSNQPQHF.

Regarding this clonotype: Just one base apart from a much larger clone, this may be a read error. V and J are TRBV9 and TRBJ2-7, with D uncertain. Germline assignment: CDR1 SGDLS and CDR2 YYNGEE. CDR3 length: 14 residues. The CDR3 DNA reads TGTGCCAGCAGCGTAACCTCAAGCTCCTACGAGCGGTACTTC. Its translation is CASSVTSSSYERYF.

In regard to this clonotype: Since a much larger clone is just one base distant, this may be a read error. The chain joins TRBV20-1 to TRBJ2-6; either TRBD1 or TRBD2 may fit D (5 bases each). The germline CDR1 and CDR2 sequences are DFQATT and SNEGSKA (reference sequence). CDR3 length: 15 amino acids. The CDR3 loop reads CSAREGGAGANVPTF. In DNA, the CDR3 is TGCAGTGCTAGAGAAGGAGGCGCTGGGGCCAACGTCCCGACTTTC.

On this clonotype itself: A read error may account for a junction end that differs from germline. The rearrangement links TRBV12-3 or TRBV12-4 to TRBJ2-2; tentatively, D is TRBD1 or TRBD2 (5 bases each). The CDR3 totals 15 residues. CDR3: CASSFRAGHTGEPFF. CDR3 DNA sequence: TGTGCCAGCAGTTTTCGGGCAGGACACACCGGGGAGCCGTTTTTT.

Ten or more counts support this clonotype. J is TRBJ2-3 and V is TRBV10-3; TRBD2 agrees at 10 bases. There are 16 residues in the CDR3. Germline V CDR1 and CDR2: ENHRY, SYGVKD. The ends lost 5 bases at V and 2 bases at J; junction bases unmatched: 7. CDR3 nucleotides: TGTGCCATCAGTCCCGGGACTAGCGTTGACACAGATACGCAGTATTTT. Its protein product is CAISPGTSVDTDTQYF.

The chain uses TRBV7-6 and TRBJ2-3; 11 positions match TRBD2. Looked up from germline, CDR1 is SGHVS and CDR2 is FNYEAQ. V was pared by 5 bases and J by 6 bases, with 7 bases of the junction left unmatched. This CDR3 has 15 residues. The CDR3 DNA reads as TGTGCCAGCAGCATCCGACTAGCGGGACCGGATACGCAGTATTTT. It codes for CASSIRLAGPDTQYF.

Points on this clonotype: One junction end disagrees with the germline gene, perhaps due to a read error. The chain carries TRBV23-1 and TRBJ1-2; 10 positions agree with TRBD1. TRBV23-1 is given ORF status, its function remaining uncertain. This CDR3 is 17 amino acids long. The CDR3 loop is CASGQGGQGPTNYGYTF. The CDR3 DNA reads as TGCGCCAGCGGTCAGGGGGGACAGGGGCCAACTAACTATGGCTACACCTTC.

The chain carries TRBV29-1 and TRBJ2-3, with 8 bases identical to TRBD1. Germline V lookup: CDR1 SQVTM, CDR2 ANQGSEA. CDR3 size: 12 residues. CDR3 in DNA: TGCACCGTAGACAGGGGATTAGATACGCAGTATTTT. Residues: CTVDRGLDTQYF.

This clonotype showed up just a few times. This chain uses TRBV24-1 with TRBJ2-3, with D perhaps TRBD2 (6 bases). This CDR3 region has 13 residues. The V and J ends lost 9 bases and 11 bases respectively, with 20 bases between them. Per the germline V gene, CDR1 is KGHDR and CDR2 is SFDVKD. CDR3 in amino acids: CATQGLTQYEQYF. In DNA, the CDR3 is TGTGCCACCCAAGGACTAACCCAATACGAGCAGTATTTT.

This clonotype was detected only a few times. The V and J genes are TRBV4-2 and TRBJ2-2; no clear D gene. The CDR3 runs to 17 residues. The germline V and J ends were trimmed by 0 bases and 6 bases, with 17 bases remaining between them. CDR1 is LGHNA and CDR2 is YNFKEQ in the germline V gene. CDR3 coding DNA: TGTGCCAGCAGCCAAGAGCCGGTTGGCAGAAGGTCCGGGGAGCTGTTTTTT. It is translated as CASSQEPVGRRSGELFF.

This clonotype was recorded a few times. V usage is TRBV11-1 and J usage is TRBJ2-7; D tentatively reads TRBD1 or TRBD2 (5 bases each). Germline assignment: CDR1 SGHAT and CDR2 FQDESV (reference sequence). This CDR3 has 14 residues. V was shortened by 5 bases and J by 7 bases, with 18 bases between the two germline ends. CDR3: CASSHSGALREQYF. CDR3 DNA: TGTGCCAGCAGCCATTCCGGGGCCCTCCGGGAGCAGTACTTC.

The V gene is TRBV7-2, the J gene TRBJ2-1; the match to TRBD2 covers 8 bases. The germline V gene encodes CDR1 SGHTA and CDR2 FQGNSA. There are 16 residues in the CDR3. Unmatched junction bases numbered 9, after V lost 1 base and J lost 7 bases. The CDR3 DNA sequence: TGTGCCAGCAGCTTAGAAGCGGGGGCCGGAGGGAATGAGCAGTTCTTC. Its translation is CASSLEAGAGGNEQFF.

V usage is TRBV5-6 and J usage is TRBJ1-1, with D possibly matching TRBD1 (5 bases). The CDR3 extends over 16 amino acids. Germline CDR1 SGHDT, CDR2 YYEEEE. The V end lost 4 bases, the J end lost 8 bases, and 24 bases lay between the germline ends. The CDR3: CASSIRVRGPSKEAFF. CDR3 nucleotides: TGTGCCAGCAGCATCAGGGTCCGGGGTCCCTCAAAAGAAGCTTTCTTT.